The rows below give T cell receptor beta chains drawn from one sample of a study of blood T cell repertoires in COVID-19. Generated by immunoSEQ multiplex PCR, the TCRdb table keeps only in-frame clones and is missing some. The sample has more than 65,000 clones, about 90% seen once; the top ten hold approximately 8%. Material: peripheral blood. These receptors were collected from a human donor in a cohort sampled during active COVID-19. The CDR3 runs from the conserved cysteine through the conserved F or W. A D gene is named only where the DNA matches it firmly. Not every row has a clone size; where given, it reads once, few, many or a size class.

j_gene: TRBJ1-2; abundance: .; d_gene: TRBD1; v_gene: TRBV5-4; CDR3aa: CASSLDPQGDGYTF; CDR3nt: TGTGCCAGCAGCTTGGATCCCCAGGGGGATGGCTACACCTTC
j_gene: TRBJ2-7; abundance: .; d_gene: .; v_gene: TRBV4-1; CDR3aa: CASSQGLGQYF; CDR3nt: TGCGCCAGCAGCCAGGGCTTGGGGCAGTACTTC
j_gene: TRBJ1-1; abundance: once; d_gene: .; v_gene: TRBV14; CDR3aa: CASSQQGLTEAFF; CDR3nt: TGTGCCAGCAGCCAACAGGGCCTCACTGAAGCTTTCTTT
j_gene: TRBJ2-5; abundance: .; d_gene: .; v_gene: TRBV24-1; CDR3aa: CATSDTQETQYF; CDR3nt: TGTGCCACCAGTGATACACAAGAGACCCAGTACTTC
j_gene: TRBJ2-2; abundance: .; d_gene: TRBD1; v_gene: TRBV6-1; CDR3aa: CASSDTGTANTGELFF; CDR3nt: TGTGCCAGCAGTGATACCGGGACAGCGAACACCGGGGAGCTGTTTTTT
j_gene: TRBJ2-7; abundance: .; d_gene: TRBD1; v_gene: TRBV3-1/TRBV3-2; CDR3aa: CASSRSPLTGSSYEQYF; CDR3nt: TGTGCCAGCAGCCGAAGCCCTCTGACAGGGAGCTCCTACGAGCAGTACTTC
j_gene: TRBJ1-4; abundance: once; d_gene: .; v_gene: TRBV19; CDR3aa: CASSRGGGPNEKLFF; CDR3nt: TGTGCCAGTAGTCGGGGAGGGGGTCCTAATGAAAAACTGTTTTTT
j_gene: TRBJ1-2; abundance: .; d_gene: .; v_gene: TRBV5-6; CDR3aa: CASSLQGNYGYTF; CDR3nt: TGTGCCAGCAGCTTGCAGGGAAACTATGGCTACACCTTC
j_gene: TRBJ2-7; abundance: .; d_gene: TRBD2; v_gene: TRBV3-1/TRBV3-2; CDR3aa: CASSQASGGHYEQYF; CDR3nt: TGTGCCAGCAGCCAAGCTAGCGGGGGACACTACGAGCAGTACTTC
j_gene: TRBJ1-6; abundance: .; d_gene: .; v_gene: TRBV28; CDR3aa: CASSYPGGPDSPLHF; CDR3nt: TGTGCCAGCAGTTACCCCGGGGGGCCTGACTCACCCCTCCACTTT
j_gene: TRBJ1-1; abundance: .; d_gene: .; v_gene: TRBV4-1; CDR3aa: CASSQDVWLTEDTEAFF; CDR3nt: TGCGCCAGCAGCCAAGATGTATGGCTGACTGAGGACACTGAAGCTTTCTTT
j_gene: TRBJ1-4; abundance: .; d_gene: .; v_gene: TRBV7-2; CDR3aa: CASSLPSGSFYEKLFF; CDR3nt: TGTGCCAGCAGCTTACCGTCGGGGTCCTTCTATGAAAAACTGTTTTTT
j_gene: TRBJ2-1; abundance: .; d_gene: .; v_gene: TRBV10-2; CDR3aa: CASIGGAGGEQFF; CDR3nt: TGCGCCAGCATCGGAGGGGCAGGGGGTGAGCAGTTCTTC
j_gene: TRBJ1-5; abundance: .; d_gene: TRBD1; v_gene: TRBV9; CDR3aa: CATTLRDRGIKGNQPQHF; CDR3nt: TGTGCCACCACCCTCAGGGACAGGGGGATTAAGGGCAATCAGCCCCAGCATTTT
j_gene: TRBJ2-3; abundance: .; d_gene: TRBD2; v_gene: TRBV11-2; CDR3aa: CASSLIRRRGGYGDTQYF; CDR3nt: TGTGCCAGCAGCTTAATCCGTCGGCGGGGGGGCTACGGAGATACGCAGTATTTT
j_gene: TRBJ1-5; abundance: .; d_gene: .; v_gene: TRBV6-5; CDR3aa: CASRAISEVQPQHF; CDR3nt: TGTGCCAGCAGAGCGATATCAGAGGTTCAGCCCCAGCATTTT
j_gene: TRBJ1-1; abundance: .; d_gene: TRBD1; v_gene: TRBV27; CDR3aa: CASRDRDRGLMNTEAFF; CDR3nt: TGTGCCAGCAGGGACCGGGACAGGGGGCTTATGAACACTGAAGCTTTCTTT
j_gene: TRBJ2-7; abundance: .; d_gene: .; v_gene: TRBV5-4; CDR3aa: CASSSTSKGFRRGHYEQYF; CDR3nt: TGTGCCAGCAGCTCTACCTCAAAGGGGTTTCGGAGGGGCCACTACGAGCAGTACTTC
j_gene: TRBJ2-5; abundance: .; d_gene: .; v_gene: TRBV15; CDR3aa: CATSKRGGEWKETQYF; CDR3nt: TGTGCCACCAGCAAGAGAGGGGGGGAGTGGAAGGAGACCCAGTACTTC
j_gene: TRBJ2-7; abundance: .; d_gene: TRBD1; v_gene: TRBV11-2; CDR3aa: CASRGTGPTATEQYF; CDR3nt: TGTGCCAGCAGGGGGACAGGGCCCACCGCAACCGAGCAGTACTTC
j_gene: TRBJ2-2; abundance: .; d_gene: TRBD1; v_gene: TRBV11-2; CDR3aa: CASSPRTGPNTGELFF; CDR3nt: TGTGCCAGCAGCCCCCGGACAGGGCCGAACACCGGGGAGCTGTTTTTT
j_gene: TRBJ1-2; abundance: .; d_gene: .; v_gene: TRBV7-2; CDR3aa: CASSPYQGANYGYTF; CDR3nt: TGTGCCAGCAGCCCCTATCAGGGTGCTAACTATGGCTACACCTTC
j_gene: TRBJ1-3; abundance: .; d_gene: .; v_gene: TRBV10-3; CDR3aa: CAISEPPGGTIYF; CDR3nt: TGTGCCATCAGTGAGCCCCCGGGAGGAACCATATATTTT
j_gene: TRBJ2-7; abundance: .; d_gene: TRBD1; v_gene: TRBV9; CDR3aa: CASSPRSRTGGNEQYF; CDR3nt: TGTGCCAGCAGCCCCCGATCTCGGACAGGGGGTAACGAGCAGTACTTC
j_gene: TRBJ1-6; abundance: .; d_gene: .; v_gene: TRBV5-1; CDR3aa: CASGDGGGNSPLHF; CDR3nt: TGCGCCAGCGGGGATGGCGGGGGAAATTCACCCCTCCACTTT
j_gene: TRBJ2-5; abundance: .; d_gene: TRBD1; v_gene: TRBV7-2; CDR3aa: CASRSGTGGQETQYF; CDR3nt: TGTGCCAGCAGATCCGGGACAGGGGGCCAAGAGACCCAGTACTTC
j_gene: TRBJ1-4; abundance: .; d_gene: .; v_gene: TRBV7-9; CDR3aa: CASSLDEGAGEKLFF; CDR3nt: TGTGCCAGCAGCTTAGACGAGGGAGCCGGTGAAAAACTGTTTTTT
j_gene: TRBJ2-7; abundance: .; d_gene: TRBD2; v_gene: TRBV11-2; CDR3aa: CASSLERGLSSYEQYF; CDR3nt: TGTGCCAGCAGCTTGGAGCGGGGCCTAAGCTCCTACGAGCAGTACTTC
j_gene: TRBJ2-1; abundance: .; d_gene: .; v_gene: TRBV9; CDR3aa: CASSVGELSTYNEQFF; CDR3nt: TGTGCCAGCAGCGTAGGAGAGCTATCCACCTACAATGAGCAGTTCTTC
j_gene: TRBJ1-2; abundance: .; d_gene: TRBD1; v_gene: TRBV5-1; CDR3aa: CASSLAPRDRGIGYGYTF; CDR3nt: TGCGCCAGCAGCTTAGCCCCCCGGGACAGGGGGATCGGCTATGGCTACACCTTC
j_gene: TRBJ2-7; abundance: .; d_gene: TRBD2; v_gene: TRBV2; CDR3aa: CASSLAGGTWEQYF; CDR3nt: TGTGCCAGCAGCTTAGCGGGGGGTACCTGGGAGCAGTACTTC
j_gene: TRBJ2-7; abundance: .; d_gene: .; v_gene: TRBV6-5; CDR3aa: CASSPTRVHEQYF; CDR3nt: TGTGCCAGCAGTCCGACCAGGGTCCACGAGCAGTACTTC
j_gene: TRBJ2-1; abundance: .; d_gene: .; v_gene: TRBV19; CDR3aa: CASSNEGRNEQFF; CDR3nt: TGTGCCAGTAGTAACGAGGGCCGGAATGAGCAGTTCTTC
j_gene: TRBJ1-1; abundance: .; d_gene: .; v_gene: TRBV11-2; CDR3aa: CASSPFQLNTEAFF; CDR3nt: TGTGCCAGCAGCCCCTTCCAGTTGAACACTGAAGCTTTCTTT
j_gene: TRBJ2-5; abundance: few; d_gene: TRBD1; v_gene: TRBV27; CDR3aa: CASSLRSSGTGVQETQYF; CDR3nt: TGTGCCAGCAGTTTACGCTCCTCCGGGACAGGGGTCCAAGAGACCCAGTACTTC
j_gene: TRBJ1-1; abundance: .; d_gene: TRBD1; v_gene: TRBV14; CDR3aa: CASSLPGQGAWNTEAFF; CDR3nt: TGTGCCAGCAGCCTCCCAGGACAGGGGGCGTGGAACACTGAAGCTTTCTTT
j_gene: TRBJ2-3; abundance: once; d_gene: TRBD2; v_gene: TRBV6-5; CDR3aa: CASSRGGASTDTQYF; CDR3nt: TGTGCCAGCAGCCGCGGGGGAGCTAGCACAGATACGCAGTATTTT
j_gene: TRBJ1-4; abundance: .; d_gene: TRBD1; v_gene: TRBV28; CDR3aa: CASSSDRGLRLSREKLFF; CDR3nt: TGTGCCAGCAGTTCGGACAGGGGGCTTCGCCTAAGTCGTGAAAAACTGTTTTTT
j_gene: TRBJ2-7; abundance: .; d_gene: .; v_gene: TRBV6-5; CDR3aa: CASSYRTAGGYEQYF; CDR3nt: TGTGCCAGCAGTTACCGGACTGCAGGTGGCTACGAGCAGTACTTC
j_gene: TRBJ1-2; abundance: once; d_gene: .; v_gene: TRBV21-1; CDR3aa: CASRGEEDDGYTF; CDR3nt: TGTGCCAGCAGAGGGGAAGAAGATGATGGCTACACCTTC
j_gene: TRBJ1-1; abundance: once; d_gene: TRBD1; v_gene: TRBV29-1; CDR3aa: CSVIQGAIEAFF; CDR3nt: TGCAGCGTAATTCAGGGGGCAATTGAAGCTTTCTTT